The subject of this entry is one T cell receptor beta chain. What it binds is not known. Profiled with immunoSEQ multiplex PCR; TCRdb holds only in-frame clones, not every one. The sample holds tens of thousands of clones, about 85% seen once. The V gene end was trimmed by 1 base and the J gene end by 4 bases; junction bases not matched to a gene: 3. The CDR3 covers 15 residues. CDR1 is SGHTS, CDR2 YDEGEE, per germline. The sample belongs to a study of PD-1 blockade in mismatch repair-deficient tumors. Across the whole study: Patients had 12 mismatch repair-deficient cancer types, all previously treated and progressing.

Mismatch repair deficiency was confirmed in all patients, by PCR or immunohistochemistry. TCRs were sequenced from three patients responding to pembrolizumab. Study-level findings and limits: Rapid post-treatment expansion, then contraction, generally preceding radiologic response, marked tumor-resident clones.

The chain links TRBV5-8 to TRBJ2-1; TRBD2 agrees at 9 bases. The TCR comes from an adult with mismatch repair-deficient cancer. The sample in question was peripheral blood, obtained 12 weeks after starting pembrolizumab. The CDR3 DNA reads as TGTGCCAGCAGCTTGAGCGGGAGGAGATACAATGAGCAGTTCTTC. Residues: CASSLSGRRYNEQFF.